Sequencing of this T cell receptor beta chain was carried out in a study of blood T cell repertoires in COVID-19. Germline V CDR1 and CDR2: SQVTM, ANQGSEA. With V trimmed by 7 bases and J by 3 bases, 8 bases remained unmatched. The CDR3 contains 14 residues. This table comes from immunoSEQ multiplex PCR, and its TCRdb copy is limited to in-frame clones, with some not included. Of fewer than 250,000 clones in the sample, 89% were seen once. Sequences were obtained from PBMCs or T cells enriched from blood (not recorded which). The receptor was isolated from a woman between 18 and 29 years old who had recovered from COVID-19. This sequence joins TRBV29-1 and TRBJ2-1, with 8 bases matching TRBD1. The CDR3: CSDARQGSYNEQFF. The CDR3 bases are TGCAGCGATGCCCGACAGGGGAGCTACAATGAGCAGTTCTTC.